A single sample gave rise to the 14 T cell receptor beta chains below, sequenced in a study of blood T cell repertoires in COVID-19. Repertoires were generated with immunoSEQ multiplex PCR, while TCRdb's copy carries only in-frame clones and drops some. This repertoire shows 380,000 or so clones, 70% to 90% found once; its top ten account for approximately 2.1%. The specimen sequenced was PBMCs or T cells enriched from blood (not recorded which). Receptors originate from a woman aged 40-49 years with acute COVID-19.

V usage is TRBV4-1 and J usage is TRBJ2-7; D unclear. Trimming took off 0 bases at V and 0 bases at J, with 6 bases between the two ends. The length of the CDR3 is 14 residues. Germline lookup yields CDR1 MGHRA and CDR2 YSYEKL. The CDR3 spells CASSQEASSYEQYF. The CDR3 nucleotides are TGCGCCAGCAGCCAAGAGGCTAGCTCCTACGAGCAGTACTTC.

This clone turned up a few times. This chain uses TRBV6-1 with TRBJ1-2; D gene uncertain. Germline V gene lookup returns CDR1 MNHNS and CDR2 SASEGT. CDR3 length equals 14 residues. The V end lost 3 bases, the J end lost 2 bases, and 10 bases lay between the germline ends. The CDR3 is CASSDRRSNYGYTF. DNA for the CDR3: TGTGCCAGCAGTGATAGGAGATCGAACTATGGCTACACCTTC.

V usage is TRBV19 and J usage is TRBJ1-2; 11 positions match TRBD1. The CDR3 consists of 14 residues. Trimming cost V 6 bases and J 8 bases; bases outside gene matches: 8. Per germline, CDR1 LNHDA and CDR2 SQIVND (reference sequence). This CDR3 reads CASSGTGGSRGYTF. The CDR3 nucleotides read TGTGCCAGTAGCGGGACAGGGGGATCTAGGGGCTACACCTTC. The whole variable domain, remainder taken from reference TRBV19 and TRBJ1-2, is DGGITQSPKYLFRKEGQNVTLSCEQNLNHDAMYWYRQDPGQGLRLIYYSQIVNDFQKGDIAEGYSVSREKKESFPLTVTSAQKNPTAFYLCASSGTGGSRGYTFGSGTRLTVV.

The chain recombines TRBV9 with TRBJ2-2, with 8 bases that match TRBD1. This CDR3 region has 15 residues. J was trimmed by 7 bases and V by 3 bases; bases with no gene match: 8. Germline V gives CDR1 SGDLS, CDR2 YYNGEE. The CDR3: CASSAAGQAYGELFF. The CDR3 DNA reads TGTGCCAGCAGCGCCGCGGGACAGGCGTACGGGGAGCTGTTTTTT.

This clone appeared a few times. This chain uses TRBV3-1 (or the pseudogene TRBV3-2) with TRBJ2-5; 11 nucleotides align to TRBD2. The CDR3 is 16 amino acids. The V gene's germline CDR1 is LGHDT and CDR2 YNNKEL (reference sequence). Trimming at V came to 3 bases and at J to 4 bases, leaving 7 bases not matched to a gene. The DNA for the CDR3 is TGTGCCAGCAGCCAGGCACTAGCGGGGGTGGGAGAGACCCAGTACTTC. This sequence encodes CASSQALAGVGETQYF.

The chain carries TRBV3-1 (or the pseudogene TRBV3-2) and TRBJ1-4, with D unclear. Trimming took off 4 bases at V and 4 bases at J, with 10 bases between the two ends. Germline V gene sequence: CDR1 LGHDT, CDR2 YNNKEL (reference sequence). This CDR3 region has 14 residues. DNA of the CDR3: TGTGCCAGCAGCCTCCGGGGAGTTAATGAAAAACTGTTTTTT. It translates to CASSLRGVNEKLFF.

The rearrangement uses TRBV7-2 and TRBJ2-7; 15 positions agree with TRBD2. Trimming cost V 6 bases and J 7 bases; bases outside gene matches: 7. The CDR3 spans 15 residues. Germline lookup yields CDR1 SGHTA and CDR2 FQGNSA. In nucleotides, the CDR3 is TGTGCCAGCAGATCGGGACTAGCGGGGGGCCTGGAGCAGTACTTC. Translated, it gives CASRSGLAGGLEQYF.

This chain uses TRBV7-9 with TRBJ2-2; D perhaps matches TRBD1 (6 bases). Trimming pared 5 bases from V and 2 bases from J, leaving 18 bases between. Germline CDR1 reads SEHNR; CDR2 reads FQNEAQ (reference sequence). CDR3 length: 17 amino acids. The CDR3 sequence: CASSRSWGTSNTGELFF. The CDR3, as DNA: TGTGCCAGCAGCCGCTCCTGGGGGACATCCAACACCGGGGAGCTGTTTTTT. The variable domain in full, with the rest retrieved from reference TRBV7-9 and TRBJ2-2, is DTGVSQNPRHKITKRGQNVTFRCDPISEHNRLYWYRQTLGQGPEFLTYFQNEAQLEKSRLLSDRFSAERPKGSFSTLEIQRTEQGDSAMYLCASSRSWGTSNTGELFFGEGSRLTVL.

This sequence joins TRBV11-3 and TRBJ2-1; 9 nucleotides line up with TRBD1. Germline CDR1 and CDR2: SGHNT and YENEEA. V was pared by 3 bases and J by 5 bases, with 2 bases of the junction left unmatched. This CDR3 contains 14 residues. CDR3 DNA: TGTGCCAGCAGCTTCGACAGGGGGGACAATGAGCAGTTCTTC. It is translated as CASSFDRGDNEQFF.

The CDR3 DNA reads TGTGCCTGGATGGCAGGGCGAAGCCCCTACTATGGCTACACCTTC. This sequence encodes CAWMAGRSPYYGYTF. The chain carries TRBV30 and TRBJ1-2; tentative D call: TRBD1 (5 bases). The CDR3 totals 15 residues. Germline V gene data show CDR1 as GTSNPN and CDR2 as SVGIG (reference sequence). Deletions cut 4 bases from V and 3 bases from J, with 18 bases between.

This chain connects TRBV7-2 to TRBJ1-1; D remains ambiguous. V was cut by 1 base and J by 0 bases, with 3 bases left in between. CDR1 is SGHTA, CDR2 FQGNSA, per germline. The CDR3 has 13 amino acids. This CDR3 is CASSLDMNTEAFF. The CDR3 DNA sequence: TGTGCCAGCAGCTTAGACATGAACACTGAAGCTTTCTTT.

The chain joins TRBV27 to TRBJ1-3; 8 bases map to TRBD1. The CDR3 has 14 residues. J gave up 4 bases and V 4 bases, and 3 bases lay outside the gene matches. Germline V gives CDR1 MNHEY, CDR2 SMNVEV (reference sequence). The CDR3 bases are TGTGCCAGCAGTTGGACAGGGTCAGGAAACACCATATATTTT. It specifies CASSWTGSGNTIYF.

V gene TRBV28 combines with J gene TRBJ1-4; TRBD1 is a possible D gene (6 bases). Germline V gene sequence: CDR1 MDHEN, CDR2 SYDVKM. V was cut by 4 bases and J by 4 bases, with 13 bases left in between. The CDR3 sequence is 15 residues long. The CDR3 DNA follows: TGTGCCAGCAGTTCGGACAGAAACTTTAATGAAAAACTGTTTTTT. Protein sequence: CASSSDRNFNEKLFF.

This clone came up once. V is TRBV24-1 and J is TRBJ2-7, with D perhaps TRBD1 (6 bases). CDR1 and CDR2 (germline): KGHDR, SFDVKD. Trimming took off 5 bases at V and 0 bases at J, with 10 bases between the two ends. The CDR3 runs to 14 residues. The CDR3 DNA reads TGTGCCACCAGTGTAGGGGGTAGCTCCTACGAGCAGTACTTC. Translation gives CATSVGGSSYEQYF.